One T cell receptor beta chain is described in this entry. Its antigen is currently unknown. Germline CDR1 reads SQVTM; CDR2 reads ANQGSEA. Trimming pared 4 bases from V and 5 bases from J, leaving 6 bases between. The CDR3 is made up of 10 amino acids. This entry is derived from a study of T cell repertoires in cytomegalovirus infection. TCRdb fed the reads into MiXCR, producing one record per CDR3 protein. The sample shows hundreds of thousands of distinct CDR3 sequences, roughly a third of them seen only once. Sample: cultured CD8+ T cells from PBMCs, taken from culture after CMV antigen stimulation. The clonotype originates from a human donor in good health (CMV status not recorded). Some clones in this sample may be carry-over from other donors' samples. The J gene is TRBJ2-7, the V gene TRBV29-1; D is uncertain. The CDR3 here is CSVGSHEQYF. CDR3 DNA: TGCAGCGTTGGCAGCCACGAGCAGTACTTC.